A selection of T cell receptor beta chains follows, all from one sample in a study of blood T cells in healthy people across ages. TCRdb called the 5' RACE reads again in MiXCR, with one record for every CDR3 protein. The sample includes roughly 2 million distinct CDR3 sequences, roughly 52% of them seen just once. The sequenced sample was blood. The source is a woman in her forties in good health. Both conserved end residues are part of each CDR3. Each record gives: CDR3 protein, V gene.

cdr3_aa: CASTGNTGIFTDTQYF; v_call: TRBV6-2/TRBV6-3
cdr3_aa: CASSSQGARDGANVLTF; v_call: TRBV5-1
cdr3_aa: CASSGLGQGQETQYF; v_call: TRBV9
cdr3_aa: CSARVQGAGRQYF; v_call: TRBV20-1
cdr3_aa: CASSYDPLYGYTF; v_call: TRBV6-2/TRBV6-3
cdr3_aa: CSADNGQGDSYNEQFF; v_call: TRBV20-1
cdr3_aa: CASSEGGSASYNEQFF; v_call: TRBV9
cdr3_aa: CSGVGPRGNTQYF; v_call: TRBV20-1
cdr3_aa: CASIQGYNEQFF; v_call: TRBV2
cdr3_aa: CASTSGGLLETQYF; v_call: TRBV5-6
cdr3_aa: CASSSEMLAKNIQYF; v_call: TRBV12-3/TRBV12-4
cdr3_aa: CASSYSSPDGSPLHF; v_call: TRBV6-2/TRBV6-3
cdr3_aa: CAGSLGRVGGVEKLFF; v_call: TRBV7-2
cdr3_aa: CSANGQGQTPYGYTF; v_call: TRBV20-1
cdr3_aa: CASSQGPGGGSPLHF; v_call: TRBV4-3
cdr3_aa: CASSDGSRYQETQYF; v_call: TRBV6-6
cdr3_aa: CASRPQGLWGANVLTF; v_call: TRBV27
cdr3_aa: CSARRGGRLQETQYF; v_call: TRBV20-1
cdr3_aa: CASSPKQGSEQYF; v_call: TRBV7-8
cdr3_aa: CASSELTSAGGKETQYF; v_call: TRBV28
cdr3_aa: CSARMGFTDTQYF; v_call: TRBV20-1
cdr3_aa: CASSARGPSADTQYF; v_call: TRBV7-9